This T cell receptor beta chain was identified during a study of Ad26.COV2.S vaccination and SARS-CoV-2 variants (dated by TCRdb to the early 2020s). Regarding the research as a whole: Vaccine-arm donors came from COV1001, a multicentre, randomized, double-blind, placebo-controlled phase I-IIa trial of Ad26.COV2.S in healthy adults. Trial participants were randomized into five groups of five: low-dose or high-dose Ad26.COV2.S given once or twice, or placebo on both occasions. Investigators did not know the trial group allocation while performing experiments and assessing outcomes. Ad26.COV2.S was given intramuscularly at 5x10^10 or 1x10^11 viral particles, as a single shot or as two shots 56 days apart. The specificity and breadth of SARS-CoV-2-reactive T cell receptors after Ad26.COV2.S vaccination were assessed by TCRbeta repertoire sequencing. The TCR-sequenced set comprised approximately 30 samples: some 19 Ad26.COV2.S vaccine recipients, 5 placebo recipients and 8 SARS-CoV-2 convalescent individuals. The study at large found these results: The authors noted that the TCR breadth and depth analyses may have underestimated total T cell responses. Vaccine and placebo recipients had similar non-spike TCR breadth, a finding consistent with the vaccine containing only spike. The study was not powered to compare responses between vaccine doses or regimens. Substantial breadth of spike-specific CD8+ and CD4+ T cell responses was reported after vaccination. Ad26.COV2.S recipients had higher spike-specific TCR breadth than placebo recipients (P = 0.0014).

The immunoSEQ Assay was used to sequence TCRbeta CDR3 regions. After extraction, genomic DNA underwent amplification by bias-controlled multiplex PCR, followed by high-throughput sequencing. On the authors' methods: To quantify the absolute abundance of each unique TCRbeta CDR3 region, sequences were collapsed and filtered. T cell fraction was estimated by normalizing TCRbeta template counts to usable DNA, with usable DNA measured through amplification of reference genes found in all nucleated cells. Repertoire TCRs were annotated as SARS-CoV-2-specific when V gene, CDR3 amino acid sequence and J gene were exactly matched to a known reactive TCR set. The reference SARS-CoV-2 TCR set was derived from MIRA and filtered for enrichment in COVID-19-positive ImmuneCODE repertoires, a step that removed public or cross-reactive TCRs. Using the MIRA antigens, annotated TCRs were further analysed by specific ORF or by position within an ORF. Breadth was defined as the number of annotated unique rearrangements divided by the total number of unique productive rearrangements, and depth was defined as the summed frequency of the annotated unique rearrangements. Two-sided Wilcoxon rank-sum tests were applied when comparing TCR breadth between groups. TCRdb mirrors the immuneACCESS table, restricted to in-frame sequences. Some clones are absent from its copies; in checked studies, under half trace to an unresolved V gene, and the reason for the others is unknown. V and J calls plus clone size are reproduced from that table; the DNA served to infer D and trimming. The sample includes roughly 700,000 clones, with roughly 90% observed a single time. Approximately 1.5% of the sample is held by the ten biggest clonotypes.

The label giving this sample's treatment or condition can be read as: 15 to 20 received Ad26.COV2.S at low or high dose, single or two shots; five or six received placebo; per-sample allocation not given. Repertoires of vaccine and placebo recipients were sequenced from samples collected on day 63 after the first injection. Cohort 1b enrolled 25 or so adults aged 18-55 years at a single site in Boston, USA, between 29 July and 7 August 2020. Ad26.COV2.S was a replication-incompetent adenovirus type 26 vector expressing a prefusion-stabilized SARS-CoV-2 spike protein from the original Wuhan strain. Regarding this clone: This receptor's antigen is unknown. Qualities for individual bases were not recorded, and no much larger clone is one base off.

The germline V gene specifies SGHRS as CDR1 and YFSETQ as CDR2. Trimming leaves V shorter by 4 bases and J shorter by 0 bases, with the junction holding 5 bases beyond the gene matches. The CDR3 holds 18 amino acids from the cysteine to the phenylalanine. The read is trimmed to its CDR3 DNA, 54 bases read in frame from base 1. The sequence links TRBV5-1 to TRBJ2-6, and 12 junction bases match TRBD2. Specimen: peripheral blood, collected in a trial of Ad26.COV2.S vaccine versus placebo. The receptor was derived from a person aged 18-65 years who received the Ad26.COV2.S COVID-19 vaccine or a placebo. CDR3 region: CASSIGLAGSSGANVLTF. The DNA sequence is as follows: TGCGCCAGCAGCATCGGACTAGCGGGGTCCTCTGGGGCCAACGTCCTGACTTTC.